The entry below gives a single T cell receptor beta chain sequence along with its context. Its antigen remains unidentified. Stem cell-like memory, regulatory, central memory and naive CD4+ cells were sorted via CD45RO/CCR7/CD25/CD127/CD95/CD27. In all sorted populations, purity surpassed 98%. The whole isolated RNA underwent reverse transcription, so sequencing captured expressed TCRB transcripts. TCRdb keeps only in-frame clones here, not all; method: immunoSEQ multiplex PCR. The sample has about 620,000 clones, about 16% seen once. The data are from a study of beta chain features in type 1 diabetes. Findings of the study overall: The influence of HLA type on TCRB rearrangement stayed undetermined. In patients and controls equally, PCR might favor templates that are shorter.

CDR1 and CDR2 (germline): LGHNA, YSLEER. There are 16 residues in the CDR3. V shed 3 bases and J shed 3 bases, with 17 bases lying between them. This clonotype was sampled from a young man in good health. The chain uses TRBV4-3 and TRBJ1-1; the D is unclear. Sequences were obtained from naive CD4+ T cells from blood. CDR3 protein: CASSQDSGFADTEAFF. In nucleotides, the CDR3 is TGCGCCAGCAGCCAGGACTCCGGGTTTGCGGACACTGAAGCTTTCTTT.